Presented here are 21 T cell receptor beta chains from one specimen sequenced in a study of T-cell reconstitution after alpha-beta-depleted transplantation in children. A TCRbeta library incorporating unique molecular identifiers was prepared. A single record per CDR3 protein comes from TCRdb applying MiXCR to the PCR reads. The sample includes some 500,000 distinct CDR3 sequences, around a third of them seen just once. The sample here was PBMCs from the stem cell graft donor, taken from the stem cell graft. All receptors derive from a human donor who donated a stem cell graft to a child with aplastic anemia.

This clonotype occurred a few times. J is TRBJ1-2 and V is TRBV7-2; D ambiguous. V was clipped by 1 base and J by 4 bases, with 10 bases between them. The CDR3 consists of 14 residues. CDR1 SGHTA and CDR2 FQGNSA come from the germline V gene. The CDR3 region is CASSLVGQLYGYTF. The CDR3 DNA follows: TGTGCCAGCAGCTTAGTTGGCCAGCTCTATGGCTACACCTTC. Variable domain in full (rest from reference TRBV7-2 and TRBJ1-2): GAGVSQSPSNKVTEKGKDVELRCDPISGHTALYWYRQSLGQGLEFLIYFQGNSAPDKSGLPSDRFSAERTGGSVSTLTIQRTQQEDSAVYLCASSLVGQLYGYTFGSGTRLTVV.

This chain links TRBV14 with TRBJ1-2; D unresolved. Trimming removed 1 base from V and 1 base from J, with 7 bases in between. The germline V gene has CDR1 SGHDN and CDR2 FVKESK. The CDR3 runs 14 residues. The CDR3 sequence: CASSQVGDNYGYTF. Written as DNA, the CDR3 is TGTGCCAGCAGCCAAGTCGGGGATAACTATGGCTACACCTTC.

This rearrangement joins TRBV4-3 to TRBJ2-5; D may be TRBD1 (7 bases). Trimming removed 4 bases at V and 1 base at J, with 16 bases between. Per germline, CDR1 LGHNA and CDR2 YSLEER. The CDR3 is 16 amino acids. This CDR3 is CASSLGGQFGQETQYF. Written as DNA, the CDR3 is TGCGCCAGCAGCCTGGGGGGACAGTTCGGCCAAGAGACCCAGTACTTC.

V is TRBV19 and J is TRBJ2-7, with D perhaps TRBD1 (5 bases). Germline CDR1 and CDR2: LNHDA and SQIVND (reference sequence). Trimming shortened V by 5 bases and J by 0 bases, and 17 bases separated the two germline ends. This CDR3 is 16 amino acids long. The CDR3 is CASSPWGEISSYEQYF. In nucleotides, the CDR3 is TGTGCCAGTAGTCCGTGGGGCGAGATCAGCTCCTACGAGCAGTACTTC.

V is TRBV20-1 and J is TRBJ2-5; TRBD1 matches 8 bases. Germline values: CDR1 DFQATT, CDR2 SNEGSKA (reference sequence). The CDR3 consists of 13 residues. V dropped 6 bases and J dropped 5; count of bases not matched to a gene: 8. The CDR3 protein is CSAQDRVYETQYF. In nucleotides, the CDR3 is TGCAGTGCCCAGGACAGGGTTTACGAGACCCAGTACTTC.

This clonotype was seen repeatedly, ten times or more. The chain has TRBV12-3 or TRBV12-4 and TRBJ2-3; 9 bases are shared with TRBD2. J was trimmed by 2 bases and V by 6 bases; bases with no gene match: 9. This CDR3 is built from 16 residues. The chain's CDR3 is CASSLRAGGPTDTQYF. The CDR3 bases are TGTGCCAGCAGCTTAAGAGCGGGAGGACCCACAGATACGCAGTATTTT.

There are a few counts of this clonotype. The J gene is TRBJ2-3, the V gene TRBV29-1; TRBD1 matches at 9 bases. The trim removed 3 bases at V and 4 bases at J, leaving 5 bases unmatched. The CDR3 consists of 14 residues. CDR1 SQVTM and CDR2 ANQGSEA come from the germline V gene. CDR3 amino acids: CSVERDRDADTQYF. The CDR3 coding sequence is TGCAGCGTTGAGCGGGACAGGGACGCAGATACGCAGTATTTT.

This clonotype turned up a few times. The gene calls are TRBV20-1 and TRBJ1-2; D is uncertain. Between the trimmed V and J ends, which lost 0 bases and 5 bases, there was a span of 10 bases. The germline V gene encodes CDR1 DFQATT and CDR2 SNEGSKA (reference sequence). This CDR3 is built from 13 residues. The CDR3 coding sequence is TGCAGTGCTAGAGATTCAAGGAGATATGGCTACACCTTC. It codes for CSARDSRRYGYTF.

This clonotype appeared a few times. The chain employs TRBV30 and TRBJ1-4; D call uncertain. CDR1 and CDR2 (germline): GTSNPN, SVGIG (reference sequence). This CDR3 is built from 12 residues. Between the trimmed V and J ends, which lost 3 bases and 8 bases, there was a span of 10 bases. This CDR3 reads CAWSDFREKLFF. DNA for the CDR3: TGTGCCTGGAGCGATTTTCGGGAAAAACTGTTTTTT.

V and J are TRBV28 and TRBJ2-6; 13 bases line up with TRBD2. Germline V gene lookup returns CDR1 MDHEN and CDR2 SYDVKM. V lost 5 bases, J lost 4 bases, and 8 bases stayed unmatched. The CDR3 contains 18 residues. In DNA form, the CDR3 reads TGTGCCAGCAGTGTTACTAGCGGGAGGGCCTCAGGGGCCAACGTCCTGACTTTC. The encoded protein is CASSVTSGRASGANVLTF.

The chain uses TRBV5-1 and TRBJ2-7, with D perhaps matching TRBD1 or TRBD2 (5 bases each). With 3 bases removed from V and 2 bases from J, the gap between germline ends came to 12 bases. Germline CDR1 reads SGHRS; CDR2 reads YFSETQ. The CDR3 contains 14 residues. CDR3 sequence reads: CASSWDPSTYEQYV. The CDR3, as DNA: TGCGCCAGCAGCTGGGACCCCTCTACCTACGAGCAGTACGTC.

The chain joins TRBV4-2 to TRBJ1-2; D call uncertain. Germline CDR1 LGHNA, CDR2 YNFKEQ. The CDR3 has 13 amino acids. Trimming cost V 1 base and J 8 bases, with 11 bases left between them. The CDR3 DNA reads TGTGCCAGCAGCCAAGTATCGGAGGGCGGCTACACCTTC. The encoded protein is CASSQVSEGGYTF.

This clonotype showed up just a few times. The chain has TRBV20-1 and TRBJ1-1; D perhaps matches TRBD1 (6 bases). The germline V and J ends were trimmed by 1 base and 14 bases, with 23 bases remaining between them. This CDR3 has 14 amino acids. CDR1 and CDR2 from the germline V gene are DFQATT and SNEGSKA (reference sequence). The CDR3 nucleotides are TGCAGTGCTAGAGGATTCAGTCCCGACAGGAAGCTGTTCTTT. Translating gives CSARGFSPDRKLFF.

The chain couples TRBV19 to TRBJ2-3, with 10 positions matching TRBD2. The CDR3 length is 14 residues. V lost 6 bases to trimming and J lost 9 bases; unmatched junction nucleotides: 9. The germline CDR1 and CDR2 sequences are LNHDA and SQIVND (reference sequence). CDR3 bases: TGTGCCAGTAGCCTAGCGGGAGTAAAGGGAACGCAGTATTTT. Amino acid sequence: CASSLAGVKGTQYF.

This clonotype was counted only a few times. The rearrangement links TRBV6-5 to TRBJ2-5; D possibly matches TRBD1 or TRBD2 (5 bases each). The germline CDR1 and CDR2 sequences are MNHEY and SVGAGI. This CDR3 comprises 14 residues. V gave up 1 base and J gave up 2 bases, with 8 bases separating them. CDR3 loop: CASSYLGVQETQYF. The CDR3 coding sequence is TGTGCCAGCAGTTACTTGGGGGTACAAGAGACCCAGTACTTC.

The J gene is TRBJ1-5, the V gene TRBV10-3; no clear D gene. Germline V gene lookup returns CDR1 ENHRY and CDR2 SYGVKD. V was clipped by 10 bases and J by 0 bases, with 22 bases between them. The length of the CDR3 is 17 residues. This CDR3 is CATKPQTYEGSNQPQHF. CDR3 nucleotide sequence: TGTGCCACCAAACCACAAACTTACGAGGGTAGCAATCAGCCCCAGCATTTT.

The rearrangement uses TRBV20-1 and TRBJ2-7; weak D call: TRBD2 (6 bases). The CDR3 sequence is 14 residues long. Germline V gene data show CDR1 as DFQATT and CDR2 as SNEGSKA (reference sequence). Trimming shortened V by 0 bases and J by 3 bases, and 12 bases separated the two germline ends. The DNA of the CDR3 is TGCAGTGCTAGAGATCTAGCGCTTAGCTACGAGCAGTACTTC. It is translated as CSARDLALSYEQYF.

In this sample, this clonotype turned up a few times. CDR3 nucleotides: TGTGCCAGCAGTTTCGGGACGGGTTGGACTGAAGCTTTCTTT. Its protein is CASSFGTGWTEAFF. This sequence joins TRBV12-3 or TRBV12-4 and TRBJ1-1; a weak D match, TRBD1 (5 bases). Trimming took off 3 bases at V and 5 bases at J, with 13 bases between the two ends. This CDR3 spans 14 amino acids.

The V and J genes are TRBV28 and TRBJ1-3, with a possible D match to TRBD1 (5 bases). The CDR3 loop spans 14 amino acids. Germline V gives CDR1 MDHEN, CDR2 SYDVKM. V was clipped by 2 bases and J by 3 bases, with 8 bases between them. The CDR3 here is CASSLIQGGNTIYF. The CDR3 DNA reads as TGTGCCAGCAGTTTAATTCAGGGTGGAAACACCATATATTTT.

This clonotype was counted at least ten times. This rearrangement joins TRBV7-8 to TRBJ2-7; D gene uncertain. Trimming left V 3 bases short and J 1 base short, with 10 bases between. Per germline, CDR1 SGHVS and CDR2 FQNEAQ. The CDR3 has 14 residues. The chain's CDR3 is CASSLGGDSYEQYV. CDR3 DNA sequence: TGTGCCAGCAGCTTGGGTGGGGATTCCTACGAGCAGTACGTC.

V gene TRBV30 combines with J gene TRBJ2-3; 11 positions agree with TRBD2. CDR1 is GTSNPN, CDR2 SVGIG, per germline (reference sequence). Trimming at V came to 0 bases and at J to 4 bases, leaving 9 bases not matched to a gene. This CDR3 has 17 amino acids. CDR3 loop: CAWSVWIWTSGSDTQYF. The CDR3 DNA is TGTGCCTGGAGTGTATGGATTTGGACTAGCGGGTCAGATACGCAGTATTTT.